Each of the 21 T cell receptor beta chains below was sequenced from the same sample in a study of control samples from healthy donors and cancer patients. Clones were sequenced by immunoSEQ multiplex PCR, and TCRdb holds only the in-frame ones, with some missing. The sample has 100,000 or so clones; about 88% are singletons. The sample consisted of blood. These receptors were taken from a woman aged 45-65 years in good health.

The rearrangement joins TRBV29-1 to TRBJ2-7; 8 bases match TRBD1. CDR3 length equals 11 residues. V shed 6 bases and J 5 bases; nucleotides not matched to a gene: 3. Germline lookup yields CDR1 SQVTM and CDR2 ANQGSEA. CDR3 DNA sequence: TGCAGCGTGCGGACAGGGAACGAGCAGTACTTC. Encoded protein: CSVRTGNEQYF.

The chain carries TRBV4-3 and TRBJ1-4, with a possible D match to TRBD1 (6 bases). CDR3 length: 15 amino acids. V was clipped by 3 bases and J by 1 base, with 9 bases between them. Germline V gene lookup returns CDR1 LGHNA and CDR2 YSLEER. The DNA for the CDR3 is TGCGCCAGCAGCCAGAGGGACAAAACTAATGAAAAACTGTTTTTT. This codes for CASSQRDKTNEKLFF.

The chain recombines TRBV4-1 with TRBJ1-2; 9 bases map to TRBD1. V gave up 0 bases and J gave up 5 bases; unmatched junction bases: 10. The CDR3 extends over 17 amino acids. Germline lookup yields CDR1 MGHRA and CDR2 YSYEKL. CDR3: CASSQEAGQGKGYGYTF. The CDR3 bases are TGCGCCAGCAGCCAAGAGGCCGGACAGGGGAAGGGATATGGCTACACCTTC.

The J gene is TRBJ1-1, the V gene TRBV11-3; D may be TRBD1 (5 bases). Germline CDR1 and CDR2: SGHNT and YENEEA. The CDR3 consists of 15 residues. Trimming pared 5 bases from V and 4 bases from J, leaving 17 bases between. CDR3 bases: TGTGCCAGCAGCCCGGGGACCTCCCCGGGCACTGAAGCTTTCTTT. It translates to CASSPGTSPGTEAFF.

The V gene is TRBV18, the J gene TRBJ2-3; D is possibly TRBD2 (6 bases). The CDR3 has 15 amino acids. The germline gives CDR1 KGHSH, CDR2 LQKENI. V was clipped by 5 bases and J by 0 bases, with 12 bases between them. In nucleotides, the CDR3 is TGTGCCAGCTCATTGGCGGGGACTAGCACAGATACGCAGTATTTT. Translation: CASSLAGTSTDTQYF.

The table lists this clone with a count of one. The chain couples TRBV3-1 (or the pseudogene TRBV3-2) to TRBJ2-3; 7 nucleotides agree with TRBD2. V lost 4 bases, J lost 4 bases, and 2 bases stayed unmatched. The CDR3 consists of 13 residues. Germline CDR1 reads LGHDT; CDR2 reads YNNKEL (reference sequence). CDR3 protein: CASSLLAADTQYF. In DNA form, the CDR3 reads TGTGCCAGCAGCCTTCTAGCGGCAGATACGCAGTATTTT.

The chain recombines TRBV5-1 with TRBJ2-7; perhaps TRBD1 as D (6 bases). The CDR3 length is 12 residues. The V gene lost 2 bases and the J gene lost 5 bases, with 8 bases spanning the gap. The germline gives CDR1 SGHRS, CDR2 YFSETQ. The CDR3 protein is CASSFTGNEQYV. CDR3 DNA sequence: TGCGCCAGCAGCTTTACAGGGAACGAGCAGTACGTC.

This rearrangement joins TRBV4-1 to TRBJ1-4; D is unclear. Trimming took off 4 bases at V and 0 bases at J, with 12 bases between the two ends. There are 16 residues in the CDR3. Germline CDR1 and CDR2: MGHRA and YSYEKL. CDR3 in amino acids: CASSPTYKATNEKLFF. The CDR3 nucleotides are TGCGCCAGCAGCCCGACCTATAAAGCAACTAATGAAAAACTGTTTTTT.

This sequence joins TRBV6-1 and TRBJ1-5, with D possibly being TRBD1 (5 bases). V lost 3 bases to trimming and J lost 0 bases, with 15 bases between them. The CDR3 contains 17 residues. Germline V gives CDR1 MNHNS, CDR2 SASEGT. DNA for the CDR3: TGTGCCAGCAGTGAGAGCCGGGGCCACTATAGCAATCAGCCCCAGCATTTT. It is translated as CASSESRGHYSNQPQHF.

The chain uses TRBV7-3 and TRBJ2-3, with 13 bases matching TRBD2. Germline CDR1 and CDR2: SGHTA and FQGTGA. With 4 bases clipped from V and 8 bases from J, the junction kept 6 bases outside the gene matches. This CDR3 has 15 amino acids. This CDR3 reads CASSSGLAGVLTQYF. The DNA of the CDR3 is TGTGCCAGCAGCTCCGGACTAGCGGGAGTTCTTACGCAGTATTTT.

This clone was seen a handful of times. This chain links TRBV6-6 with TRBJ2-1; maybe TRBD1 (5 bases). Germline CDR1 reads MNHNY; CDR2 reads SVGAGI (reference sequence). The CDR3 is 14 residues long. V was cut by 4 bases and J by 7 bases, with 14 bases left in between. For the CDR3, the DNA is TGTGCCAGCAGTTTCCAGGGTAGTTTAAATGAGCAGTTCTTC. It yields the protein CASSFQGSLNEQFF.

In this sample, this clone turned up once. This chain uses TRBV2 with TRBJ1-5, with 7 bases identical to TRBD1. This CDR3 is built from 14 residues. The germline CDR1 and CDR2 sequences are SNHLY and FYNNEI. The trim removed 9 bases at V and 7 bases at J, leaving 12 bases unmatched. The CDR3 sequence is CARGTDREGQPQHF. In DNA form, the CDR3 reads TGTGCCAGGGGTACCGACAGGGAGGGACAGCCCCAGCATTTT.

The sample holds a few counts of this clone. The V and J genes are TRBV6-4 and TRBJ2-7; D ambiguous. Deletions cut 7 bases from V and 1 base from J, with 17 bases between. CDR3 length: 15 residues. CDR1 is MRHNA, CDR2 SNTAGT, per germline. Written as DNA, the CDR3 is TGTGCCAGCAACGCCAACTCCTGGGATTCCTACGAGCAGTACGTC. Its translation is CASNANSWDSYEQYV.

V gene TRBV28 combines with J gene TRBJ2-6, with D possibly matching TRBD2 (5 bases). CDR3 size: 15 residues. V lost 8 bases and J 0 bases, leaving 11 bases between the germline ends. Germline-derived CDR1 and CDR2 are MDHEN and SYDVKM. CDR3 in DNA: TGTGCCAGCCACTCGGGGAGCTCTGGGGCCAACGTCCTGACTTTC. Amino acids: CASHSGSSGANVLTF.

In its sample, this clone was seen once. V gene TRBV7-2 combines with J gene TRBJ2-2, with 12 bases matching TRBD1. The junction had 11 bases not matched to a gene; V was cut back by 5 bases and J by 7 bases. The CDR3 consists of 17 residues. Looked up from germline, CDR1 is SGHTA and CDR2 is FQGNSA. CDR3 sequence reads: CASSITGTGGAGGELFF. DNA for the CDR3: TGTGCCAGCAGCATTACCGGGACAGGGGGCGCGGGCGGGGAGCTGTTTTTT.

This clone was counted only a few times. The rearrangement joins TRBV5-4 to TRBJ2-7; weak D call: TRBD2 (5 bases). Deletions cut 0 bases from V and 2 bases from J, with 6 bases between. This CDR3 region has 13 residues. Germline V CDR1 and CDR2: SGHNT, YYREEE (reference sequence). CDR3 in DNA: TGTGCCAGCAGCTTGGGACTACCCTACGAGCAGTACTTC. Its protein is CASSLGLPYEQYF.

J is TRBJ2-2 and V is TRBV6-5; D gene unclear. This CDR3 has 13 amino acids. V lost 0 bases to trimming and J lost 4 bases, with 3 bases between them. Germline V gene lookup returns CDR1 MNHEY and CDR2 SVGAGI. The CDR3 nucleotides are TGTGCCAGCAGTTACTCGGGCACCGGGGAGCTGTTTTTT. Translated, it gives CASSYSGTGELFF.

This clone was seen only once. This chain joins TRBV19 and TRBJ2-1; TRBD2 matches 11 bases. The germline V gene has CDR1 LNHDA and CDR2 SQIVND (reference sequence). CDR3 length: 22 amino acids. With 8 bases clipped from V and 0 bases from J, the junction kept 24 bases outside the gene matches. DNA for the CDR3: TGTGCCAGTGAAGGGACTTCACCGGGACTAGCGGACCCAAGGAGCTCCTACAATGAGCAGTTCTTC. Residues: CASEGTSPGLADPRSSYNEQFF.

The chain is built from TRBV6-6 and TRBJ1-4; 8 bases match TRBD1. This CDR3 has 14 residues. Unmatched junction bases numbered 7, after V lost 5 bases and J lost 8 bases. CDR1 and CDR2 (germline): MNHNY, SVGAGI (reference sequence). The CDR3 nucleotides are TGTGCCAGCAGTCTGGACAGGGTGGAAGAAAAACTGTTTTTT. Translating it yields CASSLDRVEEKLFF.

This clone was picked up one time. V gene TRBV24-1 combines with J gene TRBJ2-5; 12 bases fit TRBD1. V was pared by 0 bases and J by 5 bases, with 0 bases of the junction left unmatched. The germline CDR1 and CDR2 sequences are KGHDR and SFDVKD. The length of the CDR3 is 15 residues. Written as DNA, the CDR3 is TGTGCCACCAGTGATTTGGGGACAGGGGGCGAGACCCAGTACTTC. Translating it yields CATSDLGTGGETQYF.

The V and J genes are TRBV5-4 and TRBJ1-6, with 7 bases aligning to TRBD1. CDR1 and CDR2 from the germline V gene are SGHNT and YYREEE (reference sequence). Trimming cost V 7 bases and J 10 bases; bases outside gene matches: 8. The CDR3 is made up of 13 amino acids. CDR3 nucleotides: TGTGCCAGCGGACGGGACAGCATATCACCCCTCCACTTT. Protein product: CASGRDSISPLHF.